This TCR beta chain is drawn from a study of T cells in Graves' hyperthyroidism and ophthalmopathy. This CDR3 has 12 residues. From germline, CDR1 is MDHEN and CDR2 SYDVKM. Amplification of TCR beta CDR3 regions used RNA as the template. The HTBI set primed first-round TCR CDR3 RT-PCR. MiXCR was run by TCRdb on the multiplex PCR reads, yielding one entry per CDR3 protein. The table records 350,000 to 450,000 distinct CDR3 sequences, approximately 17% of them present only once. Details on this clonotype: A much larger clonotype is one base distant, so this may be a read error.

The chain carries TRBV28 and TRBJ1-5; D is undetermined. The clonotype was recovered from a woman aged 25-40 years with Graves' hyperthyroidism that later progressed to Graves' ophthalmopathy. Source material: blood. This CDR3 reads CASSFMDQLQHF. The CDR3 DNA is TGTGCCAGCAGTTTTATGGATCAGCTCCAGCATTTT.